The 32 T cell receptor beta chains below all came from one sample that was sequenced in a study of OX40 agonist ivuxolimab in advanced cancers. The library was obtained by the immunoSEQ multiplex PCR assay. This immuneACCESS table, as held by TCRdb, lists in-frame sequences with V and J called but not all clones. Of the missing ones, under half trace to an unresolved V gene in checked studies; the others have no known cause. Counted in this sample were some 62,000 clones; 85% of them appeared once. About 3.7% of the sample comes from the top ten. Sequences were derived from CD4+ or CD8+ T cells sorted from blood, sampled in a trial of the OX40 agonist ivuxolimab. The receptors were gathered from an adult with an advanced solid tumor such as melanoma, head and neck, liver or kidney cancer.

The chain is built from TRBV5-6 and TRBJ1-1; no clear D. From germline, CDR1 is SGHDT and CDR2 YYEEEE. V was cut by 3 bases and J by 1 base, with 4 bases left in between. This CDR3 comprises 12 residues. DNA for the CDR3: TGTGCCAGCAGCTCAGCGAACACTGAAGCTTTCTTT. Protein: CASSSANTEAFF.

The V call is TRBV5-4, the J call TRBJ2-2; D gene uncertain. Germline-derived CDR1 and CDR2 are SGHNT and YYREEE (reference sequence). Trimming pared 1 base from V and 0 bases from J, leaving 19 bases between. The CDR3 covers 19 residues. The CDR3 nucleotides read TGTGCCAGCAGCTTGTACTCTGGAGCGACGGCCGCGAACACCGGGGAGCTGTTTTTT. Protein: CASSLYSGATAANTGELFF.

This clone was seen only once. The chain carries TRBV9 and TRBJ2-5; D is ambiguous. In germline, CDR1 is SGDLS, CDR2 YYNGEE. V lost 3 bases to trimming and J lost 4 bases, with 4 bases between them. The CDR3 extends over 11 amino acids. Written as DNA, the CDR3 is TGTGCCAGCAGCGCAGGAGAGACCCAGTACTTC. Amino acid sequence: CASSAGETQYF. Combining the CDR3 with reference TRBV9 and TRBJ2-5 gives the whole variable domain DSGVTQTPKHLITATGQRVTLRCSPRSGDLSVYWYQQSLDQGLQFLIQYYNGEERAKGNILERFSAQQFPDLHSELNLSSLELGDSALYFCASSAGETQYFGPGTRLLVL.

The chain has TRBV21-1 and TRBJ2-5; the D call TRBD1 from the table was never checked on the DNA. The J call could be wrong; TRBJ2-7 is a better fit for the DNA end. TRBV21-1 is a pseudogene segment. This CDR3 spans 19 amino acids. The CDR3, as DNA: TGTGCCAGCAGCAAAAGGGGATTGGTGTTTCGACAGGGCGAGTACGAGCAGTACTTC. It yields the protein CASSKRGLVFRQGEYEQYF.

CDR3 loop: CASSEFGAILPYEQYF. CDR3 nucleotide sequence: TGTGCCAGCAGTGAATTCGGGGCAATTCTGCCCTACGAGCAGTACTTC. The gene calls are TRBV25-1 and TRBJ2-7, with D perhaps given as TRBD1 or TRBD2 (5 bases each). V gave up 1 base and J gave up 2 bases, with 15 bases separating them. The length of the CDR3 is 16 residues. The germline V gene has CDR1 MGHDK and CDR2 SYGVNS.

The chain recombines TRBV7-9 with TRBJ2-5; 8 bases map to TRBD2. CDR3 length equals 18 residues. Germline V gene lookup returns CDR1 SEHNR and CDR2 FQNEAQ (reference sequence). The trim removed 5 bases at V and 4 bases at J, leaving 18 bases unmatched. For the CDR3, the DNA is TGTGCCAGCAGCCACTACGGGTTGAGCGGGAGTCAGGGAGAGACCCAGTACTTC. Encoded protein: CASSHYGLSGSQGETQYF.

The gene calls are TRBV6-6 and TRBJ2-1; 7 nucleotides align to TRBD1. The CDR3 is 11 residues long. Germline CDR1 reads MNHNY; CDR2 reads SVGAGI (reference sequence). The V and J ends lost 5 bases and 8 bases, in that order; junction bases with no gene match: 0. CDR3 bases: TGTGCCAGCAGTACAGGGGATGAGCAGTTCTTC. It is translated as CASSTGDEQFF.

This clone was detected once. The V gene is TRBV9, the J gene TRBJ2-7; D is undetermined. Trimming took 0 bases from V and 0 from J, leaving 7 bases between them. The CDR3 sequence is 14 residues long. Germline values: CDR1 SGDLS, CDR2 YYNGEE. The CDR3 sequence is CASSVGGFSYEQYF. CDR3 bases: TGTGCCAGCAGCGTAGGCGGATTCTCCTACGAGCAGTACTTC.

The gene calls are TRBV7-9 and TRBJ2-2, with 8 nucleotides matching TRBD1. The CDR3 has 16 residues. Germline CDR1 and CDR2: SEHNR and FQNEAQ (reference sequence). Germline trimming cut 5 bases from V and 5 bases from J; bases unmatched to any gene: 10. The CDR3 is CASSDTGTGLTGELFF. The DNA of the CDR3 is TGTGCCAGCAGCGACACCGGGACAGGACTAACCGGGGAGCTGTTTTTT.

This rearrangement joins TRBV7-8 to TRBJ1-2; D gene uncertain. CDR3 length equals 14 residues. Germline lookup yields CDR1 SGHVS and CDR2 FQNEAQ. Trimming took 2 bases from V and 0 from J, leaving 7 bases between them. As DNA, the CDR3 is TGTGCCAGCAGCTTAAGCGGGGCTAACTATGGCTACACCTTC. Residues: CASSLSGANYGYTF. Drawing the rest from reference TRBV7-8 and TRBJ1-2, the complete variable domain is GAGVSQSPRYKVAKRGQDVALRCDPISGHVSLFWYQQALGQGPEFLTYFQNEAQLDKSGLPSDRFFAERPEGSVSTLKIQRTQQEDSAVYLCASSLSGANYGYTFGSGTRLTVV.

This chain's CDR3 is CASSLGQAVYEQYF. CDR3 DNA: TGTGCCAGCAGCCTAGGACAGGCCGTCTACGAGCAGTACTTC. V and J are TRBV11-2 and TRBJ2-7; 7 bases fit TRBD1. CDR3 length equals 14 residues. CDR1 is SGHAT, CDR2 FQNNGV, per germline. The V segment lost 5 bases and the J segment 3 bases; nucleotides outside the gene matches: 7. Based on the CDR3 plus reference TRBV11-2 and TRBJ2-7, the full variable domain is EAGVAQSPRYKIIEKRQSVAFWCNPISGHATLYWYQQILGQGPKLLIQFQNNGVVDDSQLPKDRFSAERLKGVDSTLKIQPAKLEDSAVYLCASSLGQAVYEQYFGPGTRLTVT.

This chain links TRBV9 with TRBJ2-1; perhaps TRBD2 as D (7 bases). This CDR3 region has 16 residues. Germline V gene lookup returns CDR1 SGDLS and CDR2 YYNGEE. V gave up 0 bases and J gave up 9 bases, with 19 bases separating them. CDR3 region: CASSVGGGGQGFEQFF. CDR3 bases: TGTGCCAGCAGCGTAGGTGGCGGGGGCCAGGGGTTTGAGCAGTTCTTC.

The rearrangement joins TRBV13 to TRBJ2-2; D is ambiguous. The V end was cut by 4 bases, the J end by 0 bases, with 12 bases between. The CDR3 has 16 amino acids. Germline V gene sequence: CDR1 PRHDT, CDR2 FYEKMQ (reference sequence). The chain's CDR3 is CASSSPAGSNTGELFF. CDR3 DNA: TGTGCCAGCAGCTCCCCGGCAGGTTCGAACACCGGGGAGCTGTTTTTT.

The rearrangement links TRBV7-6 to TRBJ2-2; the match to TRBD1 covers 9 bases. Germline CDR1 and CDR2: SGHVS and FNYEAQ. The CDR3 has 16 amino acids. V gave up 4 bases and J gave up 6 bases; unmatched junction bases: 9. This chain's CDR3 is CASSSLPGTGSGELFF. The CDR3 region has the DNA TGTGCCAGCAGCTCCTTACCCGGGACAGGGTCCGGGGAGCTGTTTTTT. Complete variable domain (other parts from reference TRBV7-6 and TRBJ2-2): GAGVSQSPRYKVTKRGQDVALRCDPISGHVSLYWYRQALGQGPEFLTYFNYEAQQDKSGLPNDRFSAERPEGSISTLTIQRTEQRDSAMYRCASSSLPGTGSGELFFGEGSRLTVL.

The rearrangement links TRBV11-2 to TRBJ2-1; tentatively, D is TRBD1 or TRBD2 (5 bases each). V lost 0 bases to trimming and J lost 5 bases, with 14 bases between them. CDR1 and CDR2 from the germline V gene are SGHAT and FQNNGV. This CDR3 comprises 16 residues. This CDR3 reads CASSLDQPGTNNEQFF. CDR3 bases: TGTGCCAGCAGCTTAGATCAGCCGGGGACGAACAATGAGCAGTTCTTC.

The J gene is TRBJ2-7, the V gene TRBV30; TRBD2 agrees at 14 bases. V shed 2 bases and J 6 bases; nucleotides not matched to a gene: 21. Germline assignment: CDR1 GTSNPN and CDR2 SVGIG (reference sequence). The CDR3 is 20 residues long. The CDR3: CAWSSDITGLAGDPASEQYF. The DNA of the CDR3 is TGTGCCTGGAGTTCGGACATTACGGGACTAGCGGGAGACCCAGCTTCCGAGCAGTACTTC.

This chain joins TRBV4-3 and TRBJ2-5; 7 bases fit TRBD1. The V and J ends lost 0 bases and 9 bases, in that order; junction bases with no gene match: 16. This CDR3 region has 17 residues. Germline-derived CDR1 and CDR2 are LGHNA and YSLEER. CDR3 DNA: TGCGCCAGCAGCCAAGATTTCCAAACAGGGGACAGTGGGCCCCAGTACTTC. This translates into CASSQDFQTGDSGPQYF.

The chain uses TRBV19 and TRBJ1-1; D is uncertain. This CDR3 has 13 residues. Trimming left V 6 bases short and J 6 bases short, with 14 bases between. Germline assignment: CDR1 LNHDA and CDR2 SQIVND (reference sequence). CDR3 in DNA: TGTGCCAGTAGCTACTCAGATCCGTCTGAAGCTTTCTTT. Its translation: CASSYSDPSEAFF.

The rearrangement joins TRBV2 to TRBJ1-2; a weak D match, TRBD1 (6 bases). CDR1 and CDR2 from the germline V gene are SNHLY and FYNNEI. The CDR3 totals 14 residues. Trimming removed 2 bases from V and 7 bases from J, with 14 bases in between. This chain's CDR3 is CASSEIGGEIGYTF. The CDR3 nucleotides are TGTGCCAGCAGTGAAATAGGGGGTGAGATTGGCTACACCTTC.

The rearrangement joins TRBV28 to TRBJ2-7; either TRBD1 or TRBD2 may supply D (5 bases each). Trimming left V 7 bases short and J 2 bases short, with 12 bases between. CDR3 length equals 13 residues. From germline, CDR1 is MDHEN and CDR2 SYDVKM. CDR3 sequence: CASNQGETYEQYF. In nucleotides, the CDR3 is TGTGCCAGCAACCAGGGAGAGACCTACGAGCAGTACTTC.

The V and J genes are TRBV7-3 and TRBJ2-1; 7 bases are shared with TRBD2. The ends lost 8 bases at V and 6 bases at J; junction bases unmatched: 4. The CDR3 runs to 12 residues. The germline gives CDR1 SGHTA, CDR2 FQGTGA. CDR3 DNA: TGTGCCAGCGGGAGGGCCTGCAATGAGCAGTTCTTC. Translating gives CASGRACNEQFF.

The CDR3 nucleotides read TGTGCCAGCAGTCTGGGACTAGCGGAGACCCACAATGAGCAGTTCTTC. It specifies CASSLGLAETHNEQFF. The chain combines TRBV28 with TRBJ2-1, with 11 bases identical to TRBD2. Germline CDR1 MDHEN, CDR2 SYDVKM. The CDR3 is made up of 16 amino acids. V gave up 5 bases and J gave up 5 bases; unmatched junction bases: 8.

This sequence joins TRBV11-2 and TRBJ2-3; 8 bases align to TRBD2. Trimming cost V 5 bases and J 1 base; bases outside gene matches: 11. This CDR3 has 17 residues. Germline lookup yields CDR1 SGHAT and CDR2 FQNNGV. In nucleotides, the CDR3 is TGTGCCAGCAGCCCGACTAGCGTGGATGGGGGCACAGATACGCAGTATTTT. Translating gives CASSPTSVDGGTDTQYF.

This rearrangement joins TRBV5-5 to TRBJ2-7, with 8 bases aligning to TRBD1. Germline V gene data show CDR1 as SGHKS and CDR2 as YYEKEE (reference sequence). The CDR3 contains 13 residues. V lost 6 bases to trimming and J lost 4 bases; unmatched junction nucleotides: 6. The CDR3 DNA reads TGTGCCAGCATAGACAGGGGATCATACGAGCAGTACTTC. Encoded protein: CASIDRGSYEQYF.

The V and J genes are TRBV4-3 and TRBJ2-1, with TRBD2 matching over 12 bases. The CDR3 runs to 15 residues. CDR1 is LGHNA, CDR2 YSLEER, per germline. With 1 base clipped from V and 8 bases from J, the junction kept 3 bases outside the gene matches. CDR3 in DNA: TGCGCCAGCAGCCAAGGACTAGCGGGGGTCGATGAGCAGTTCTTC. Encoded protein: CASSQGLAGVDEQFF.

The rearrangement joins TRBV7-3 to TRBJ2-3; 9 nucleotides line up with TRBD2. J gave up 9 bases and V 2 bases, and 9 bases lay outside the gene matches. Per germline, CDR1 SGHTA and CDR2 FQGTGA. The CDR3 runs 15 residues. This chain's CDR3 is CASSLSSGNYATQYF. Here the CDR3 DNA reads TGTGCCAGCAGCTTATCTAGCGGGAACTATGCCACGCAGTATTTT. The full variable domain, its missing parts supplied by reference TRBV7-3 and TRBJ2-3, is GAGVSQTPSNKVTEKGKYVELRCDPISGHTALYWYRQSLGQGPEFLIYFQGTGAADDSGLPNDRFFAVRPEGSVSTLKIQRTERGDSAVYLCASSLSSGNYATQYFGPGTRLTVL.

The chain is built from TRBV23-1 and TRBJ2-7; 9 bases line up with TRBD1. TRBV23-1 is recorded as an ORF, its role being uncertain. CDR3 length: 14 amino acids. J was trimmed by 5 bases and V by 7 bases; bases with no gene match: 9. The CDR3 region has the DNA TGCGCCAGCACTGCCGGGACAGGGAGGCACGAGCAGTACTTC. Protein sequence: CASTAGTGRHEQYF.

The chain has TRBV11-3 and TRBJ1-2; 7 nucleotides agree with TRBD1. Germline CDR1 is SGHNT and CDR2 is YENEEA. The V segment lost 0 bases and the J segment 8 bases; nucleotides outside the gene matches: 12. CDR3 length: 16 residues. CDR3 region: CASSLDYSAGGSGYTF. The CDR3 nucleotides are TGTGCCAGCAGCTTAGATTATTCGGCAGGGGGATCAGGCTACACCTTC.

The count of this clone is one. The genes are TRBV6-1 and TRBJ2-7; 7 nucleotides agree with TRBD1. CDR1 is MNHNS and CDR2 is SASEGT in the germline V gene. The CDR3 contains 14 residues. J gave up 0 bases and V 7 bases, and 6 bases lay outside the gene matches. CDR3 sequence reads: CASTPRQGSYEQYF. In nucleotides, the CDR3 is TGTGCCAGCACCCCCCGACAGGGCTCCTACGAGCAGTACTTC.

The V and J genes are TRBV19 and TRBJ1-2; 9 bases line up with TRBD1. Per the germline V gene, CDR1 is LNHDA and CDR2 is SQIVND (reference sequence). The CDR3 has 14 amino acids. V shed 7 bases, J shed 3 bases, and the junction held 6 bases outside the gene matches. Here the CDR3 DNA reads TGTGCCAGTAAGTCCCGGGACAGGGACTATGGCTACACCTTC. The encoded protein is CASKSRDRDYGYTF.

This chain joins TRBV19 and TRBJ2-5; D may match TRBD1 or TRBD2 (5 bases each). The better agreement between TRBJ2-7 and the DNA end casts doubt on the J call. CDR1 is LNHDA and CDR2 is SQIVND in the germline V gene (reference sequence). CDR3 length equals 15 residues. The CDR3 is CASTSIWGPGGEQYF. The CDR3, as DNA: TGTGCCAGTACCTCGATATGGGGACCCGGAGGCGAGCAGTACTTC.

In this sample, this clone turned up a few times. The chain combines TRBV18 with TRBJ2-7, with D unclear. Germline CDR1 KGHSH, CDR2 LQKENI. Between the trimmed V and J ends, which lost 1 base and 2 bases, there was a span of 3 bases. CDR3 size: 12 residues. The CDR3 DNA reads TGTGCCAGCTCACCACTCCCCTACGAGCAGTACTTC. Its protein is CASSPLPYEQYF.